The 30 T cell receptor beta chains listed next were all sequenced from one sample in a study of T cell repertoires in cytomegalovirus infection. One entry per CDR3 protein results from TCRdb running MiXCR on the reads. In the table there are fewer than 850,000 distinct CDR3 sequences, under 35% of which are singletons. Antigen specificity for these receptors is unknown. This specimen consisted of cultured CD8+ T cells from PBMCs, obtained from culture after CMV antigen stimulation. These receptors were taken from a human donor in good health (CMV status not recorded). Some clones in this sample may be carry-over from other donors' samples.

The chain employs TRBV5-4 and TRBJ2-1; no reliable D call. V was cut by 3 bases and J by 4 bases, with 11 bases left in between. The length of the CDR3 is 14 residues. Looked up from germline, CDR1 is SGHNT and CDR2 is YYREEE (reference sequence). The chain's CDR3 is CASSSTDWYNEQFF. CDR3 bases: TGTGCCAGCAGCTCGACCGACTGGTACAATGAGCAGTTCTTC.

This clonotype was seen a handful of times. The chain uses TRBV27 and TRBJ2-5; TRBD1 or TRBD2 may be the D gene (5 bases each). Germline V lookup: CDR1 MNHEY, CDR2 SMNVEV (reference sequence). Between the trimmed V and J ends, which lost 2 bases and 5 bases, there was a span of 12 bases. The CDR3 totals 14 residues. As DNA, the CDR3 is TGTGCCAGCAGTTTACCAGGGAGTACGGAGACCCAGTACTTC. Translating gives CASSLPGSTETQYF.

This clonotype was found many times. V gene TRBV7-2 combines with J gene TRBJ2-5; 8 bases fit TRBD2. Looked up from germline, CDR1 is SGHTA and CDR2 is FQGNSA. The V segment lost 4 bases and the J segment 4 bases; nucleotides outside the gene matches: 14. The CDR3 is 17 amino acids. CDR3 in amino acids: CASSWTGLAGKGETQYF. CDR3 DNA sequence: TGTGCCAGCAGCTGGACCGGACTAGCCGGCAAGGGAGAGACCCAGTACTTC.

This clonotype was counted only a few times. The chain recombines TRBV10-3 with TRBJ2-3; 9 positions match TRBD2. Germline V lookup: CDR1 ENHRY, CDR2 SYGVKD. V shed 0 bases and J 6 bases; nucleotides not matched to a gene: 7. The CDR3 covers 16 residues. For the CDR3, the DNA is TGTGCCATCAGTGAGTCGGGCGGGGGGGCCGCGGATACGCAGTATTTT. It translates to CAISESGGGAADTQYF.

The V and J genes are TRBV7-6 and TRBJ2-7; tentative D call: TRBD2 (6 bases). Trimming took 1 base from V and 3 from J, leaving 13 bases between them. The CDR3 spans 15 residues. Germline CDR1 SGHVS, CDR2 FNYEAQ. The CDR3 here is CASSLESGSSYEQYF. DNA for the CDR3: TGTGCCAGCAGCTTAGAGAGCGGGTCTAGCTACGAGCAGTACTTC.

The chain recombines TRBV5-6 with TRBJ1-1, with D possibly TRBD1 on 5 matching bases. The germline gives CDR1 SGHDT, CDR2 YYEEEE. The V gene lost 4 bases and the J gene lost 0 bases, with 22 bases spanning the gap. The CDR3 spans 18 residues. CDR3 sequence reads: CASSPDPGTLTVNTEAFF. CDR3 coding DNA: TGTGCCAGCAGCCCCGACCCCGGGACTTTGACGGTGAACACTGAAGCTTTCTTT.

The chain joins TRBV4-1 to TRBJ1-2; D unclear. Trimming pared 1 base from V and 12 bases from J, leaving 9 bases between. There are 11 residues in the CDR3. CDR1 is MGHRA and CDR2 is YSYEKL in the germline V gene. The CDR3 is CASSQAGFHTF. CDR3 sequence (DNA): TGCGCCAGCAGCCAAGCGGGATTCCACACCTTC.

The rearrangement joins TRBV6-1 to TRBJ2-3; 11 bases map to TRBD2. The J segment lost 4 bases and the V segment lost 4 bases, leaving 1 base of the junction unmatched. The CDR3 consists of 14 residues. CDR1 and CDR2 (germline): MNHNS, SASEGT. CDR3 loop: CASSVSGGADTQYF. CDR3 DNA: TGTGCCAGCAGTGTTAGCGGGGGGGCAGATACGCAGTATTTT.

As concerns this clonotype: Because it lacks the conserved phenylalanine or tryptophan at the end, this CDR3 is likely a read error. The V gene is TRBV19, the J gene TRBJ1-5; weak D call: TRBD1 (5 bases). Germline V gives CDR1 LNHDA, CDR2 SQIVND (reference sequence). Deletions cut 2 bases from V and 3 bases from J, with 11 bases between. The CDR3 spans 15 residues. CDR3 nucleotides: TGTGCCAGTAGTATAAGTGGGACGGCCAATCAGCCCCAGCATTTA. This translates into CASSISGTANQPQHL.

The chain carries TRBV4-1 and TRBJ2-3, with 14 bases aligning to TRBD2. V shed 1 base and J 4 bases; nucleotides not matched to a gene: 7. CDR1 is MGHRA and CDR2 is YSYEKL in the germline V gene. The CDR3 sequence is 18 residues long. Written as DNA, the CDR3 is TGCGCCAGCAGCCAAGCCGGACTAGCGGGGGGTATCGCAGATACGCAGTATTTT. As protein: CASSQAGLAGGIADTQYF.

This clonotype was counted between two and nine times. The chain uses TRBV3-1 and TRBJ2-2; D call uncertain. The CDR3 extends over 12 amino acids. Germline V CDR1 and CDR2: LGHDT, YNNKEL (reference sequence). V was cut by 4 bases and J by 7 bases, with 7 bases left in between. Written as DNA, the CDR3 is TGTGCCAGCAGCCTGACGGTCGGGGAGCTGTTTTTT. It translates to CASSLTVGELFF.

This sequence joins TRBV7-6 and TRBJ1-5, with D perhaps TRBD1 (5 bases). V dropped 1 base and J dropped 3 bases, with 10 bases sitting between them. The germline V gene encodes CDR1 SGHVS and CDR2 FNYEAQ. The CDR3 loop spans 15 amino acids. The CDR3 coding sequence is TGTGCCAGCAGCTTAGGGGACTCATTCAATCAGCCCCAGCATTTT. Translation: CASSLGDSFNQPQHF.

This clonotype has more than one count but fewer than ten. This chain links TRBV27 with TRBJ2-1; 10 bases match TRBD2. Germline assignment: CDR1 MNHEY and CDR2 SMNVEV (reference sequence). This CDR3 is built from 15 residues. V lost 4 bases to trimming and J lost 7 bases; unmatched junction nucleotides: 7. CDR3 DNA: TGTGCCAGCAGTTCCGCGGGACTAGCGATAAATGAGCAGTTCTTC. It specifies CASSSAGLAINEQFF.

The chain recombines TRBV5-5 with TRBJ1-1, with TRBD1 as a possible D gene (5 bases). Germline V CDR1 and CDR2: SGHKS, YYEKEE (reference sequence). Trimming pared 0 bases from V and 6 bases from J, leaving 9 bases between. The length of the CDR3 is 13 residues. The CDR3, as DNA: TGTGCCAGCAGCTTGGCGGGGCCCCCTGAAGCTTTCTTT. It specifies CASSLAGPPEAFF.

This rearrangement joins TRBV24-1 to TRBJ2-5; a weak D match, TRBD1 (6 bases). V was cut by 4 bases and J by 5 bases, with 22 bases left in between. This CDR3 region has 17 residues. In germline, CDR1 is KGHDR, CDR2 SFDVKD. CDR3 amino acids: CATSETHDRSIWETQYF. CDR3 bases: TGTGCCACCAGTGAAACCCATGACAGGTCCATCTGGGAGACCCAGTACTTC.

The chain recombines TRBV29-1 with TRBJ1-2; the D gene is possibly TRBD1 (5 bases). Germline V gene lookup returns CDR1 SQVTM and CDR2 ANQGSEA. The CDR3 is made up of 12 amino acids. Deletions cut 4 bases from V and 0 bases from J, with 6 bases between. The CDR3 loop is CSVGGTNYGYTF. DNA of the CDR3: TGCAGCGTTGGGGGGACTAACTATGGCTACACCTTC.

This clonotype was observed at least ten times. The CDR3 nucleotides read TGTGCCAGCAGTCCATCCCCGGGGGTGAGGCGGGGGATTTACGAGCAGTACGTC. As protein: CASSPSPGVRRGIYEQYV. The rearrangement joins TRBV28 to TRBJ2-7; 7 nucleotides line up with TRBD2. The CDR3 runs to 18 residues. Germline V CDR1 and CDR2: MDHEN, SYDVKM. Trimming removed 5 bases from V and 4 bases from J; junction bases left unmatched: 20.

As regards this clonotype: Here the CDR3 omits its conserved ending phenylalanine or tryptophan, so a read error is the likely source. The CDR3 loop reads CASSLRTGTNQPQHY. For the CDR3, the DNA is TGTGCCAGCAGCCTTCGGACAGGAACTAATCAGCCCCAGCATTAT. This rearrangement joins TRBV3-1 to TRBJ1-5; 7 nucleotides align to TRBD1. Per the germline V gene, CDR1 is LGHDT and CDR2 is YNNKEL (reference sequence). The CDR3 has 15 residues. V lost 4 bases and J lost 4; bases outside the gene matches: 7.

This chain uses TRBV19 with TRBJ2-7, with D unclear. Trimming shortened V by 6 bases and J by 1 base, and 13 bases separated the two germline ends. The CDR3 has 14 residues. The germline gives CDR1 LNHDA, CDR2 SQIVND (reference sequence). CDR3 in amino acids: CASSASTGSYEQYV. CDR3 DNA sequence: TGTGCCAGTAGCGCTTCGACTGGTTCCTACGAGCAGTACGTC.

This clonotype was seen many times. This chain joins TRBV10-3 and TRBJ2-7, with a tentative D call TRBD1 (6 bases). Germline CDR1 and CDR2: ENHRY and SYGVKD. V lost 6 bases, J lost 0 bases, and 12 bases lay in between. The CDR3 sequence is 14 residues long. The CDR3 bases are TGTGCCATCAGGACCGGGACAACCTCCTACGAGCAGTACTTC. The encoded protein is CAIRTGTTSYEQYF.

There are many counts of this clonotype. The chain uses TRBV7-9 and TRBJ2-5; 7 nucleotides match TRBD1. V trimming: 2 bases; J trimming: 1 base; junction bases outside the gene matches: 4. Looked up from germline, CDR1 is SEHNR and CDR2 is FQNEAQ (reference sequence). This CDR3 is built from 15 residues. CDR3 DNA: TGTGCCAGCAGCTTACGAGGACAGGCCCAAGAGACCCAGTACTTC. Translation gives CASSLRGQAQETQYF.

Only a few counts were recorded for this clonotype. The chain links TRBV29-1 to TRBJ1-2, with D unclear. The germline V and J ends were trimmed by 5 bases and 2 bases, with 9 bases remaining between them. CDR1 SQVTM and CDR2 ANQGSEA come from the germline V gene. This CDR3 is built from 12 residues. The CDR3 region is CSVPPSNYGYTF. In DNA, the CDR3 is TGCAGCGTTCCCCCATCCAACTATGGCTACACCTTC.

Only one count was recorded for this clonotype. The chain couples TRBV27 to TRBJ2-1; D not resolved. The CDR3 extends over 13 amino acids. The germline gives CDR1 MNHEY, CDR2 SMNVEV (reference sequence). V shed 0 bases and J shed 7 bases, with 7 bases lying between them. CDR3 sequence reads: CASSLSLENEQFF. The DNA for the CDR3 is TGTGCCAGCAGTTTATCGCTGGAAAATGAGCAGTTCTTC.

This clonotype showed up just a few times. This chain joins TRBV10-3 and TRBJ1-2, with 8 bases fitting TRBD1. The germline gives CDR1 ENHRY, CDR2 SYGVKD. CDR3 length: 14 residues. Trimming removed 0 bases from V and 4 bases from J; junction bases left unmatched: 1. CDR3 nucleotides: TGTGCCATCAGTGAGTCGGACAGGGTCTATGGCTACACCTTC. Protein product: CAISESDRVYGYTF.

V is TRBV7-9 and J is TRBJ1-1; possible D gene TRBD1, 5 bases. The germline V and J ends were trimmed by 5 bases and 0 bases, with 13 bases remaining between them. Germline V gene lookup returns CDR1 SEHNR and CDR2 FQNEAQ (reference sequence). The CDR3 runs 15 residues. DNA of the CDR3: TGTGCCAGCAGCGCCCGGGACCGGATGAACACTGAAGCTTTCTTT. Protein product: CASSARDRMNTEAFF.

This clonotype was detected a few times. This chain connects TRBV6-2 or TRBV6-3 to TRBJ2-6; D remains ambiguous. Germline-derived CDR1 and CDR2 are MNHEY and SVGEGT. The CDR3 has 18 amino acids. Trimming left V 4 bases short and J 0 bases short, with 16 bases between. The CDR3 loop reads CASSSNPDPRSGANVLTF. CDR3 coding DNA: TGTGCCAGCAGTTCCAACCCAGACCCGCGCTCTGGGGCCAACGTCCTGACTTTC.

The chain combines TRBV15 with TRBJ2-1; TRBD2 is a possible D gene (6 bases). Per the germline V gene, CDR1 is LNHNV and CDR2 is YYDKDF (reference sequence). Trimming took off 6 bases at V and 6 bases at J, with 18 bases between the two ends. This CDR3 comprises 15 residues. The CDR3 DNA sequence: TGTGCCACCAGTCCGGAGCGTTGGCGGGGCAATGAGCAGTTCTTC. It is translated as CATSPERWRGNEQFF. The full variable domain, completed using reference TRBV15 and TRBJ2-1, is DAMVIQNPRYQVTQFGKPVTLSCSQTLNHNVMYWYQQKSSQAPKLLFHYYDKDFNNEADTPDNFQSRRPNTSFCFLDIRSPGLGDTAMYLCATSPERWRGNEQFFGPGTRLTVL.

This clonotype was recorded a few times. This chain uses TRBV7-9 with TRBJ2-2, with 7 bases identical to TRBD1. Trimming took 4 bases from V and 9 from J; bases not matched to a gene: 11. Germline loops: CDR1 SEHNR, CDR2 FQNEAQ (reference sequence). The CDR3 spans 15 residues. Here the CDR3 reads CASSSGSGGKWELFF. The CDR3 nucleotides are TGTGCCAGCAGCTCAGGCTCAGGGGGAAAATGGGAGCTGTTTTTT. The full variable domain, completed using reference TRBV7-9 and TRBJ2-2, is DTGVSQNPRHKITKRGQNVTFRCDPISEHNRLYWYRQTLGQGPEFLTYFQNEAQLEKSRLLSDRFSAERPKGSFSTLEIQRTEQGDSAMYLCASSSGSGGKWELFFGEGSRLTVL.

Only a few counts were recorded for this clonotype. This chain uses TRBV6-5 with TRBJ1-1; 10 bases line up with TRBD1. V lost 2 bases to trimming and J lost 4 bases; unmatched junction nucleotides: 4. This CDR3 spans 15 amino acids. Germline-derived CDR1 and CDR2 are MNHEY and SVGAGI. CDR3 in amino acids: CASSYGTGAGTEAFF. The CDR3 DNA follows: TGTGCCAGCAGTTACGGGACAGGGGCAGGCACTGAAGCTTTCTTT.

This clonotype was seen only a few times. The chain recombines TRBV27 with TRBJ2-7, with D possibly being TRBD1 (6 bases). The V end lost 3 bases, the J end lost 3 bases, and 9 bases lay between the germline ends. From germline, CDR1 is MNHEY and CDR2 SMNVEV (reference sequence). The CDR3 length is 13 residues. The CDR3 sequence is CASSFVQGYEQYF. Written as DNA, the CDR3 is TGTGCCAGCAGTTTCGTACAGGGCTACGAGCAGTACTTC.